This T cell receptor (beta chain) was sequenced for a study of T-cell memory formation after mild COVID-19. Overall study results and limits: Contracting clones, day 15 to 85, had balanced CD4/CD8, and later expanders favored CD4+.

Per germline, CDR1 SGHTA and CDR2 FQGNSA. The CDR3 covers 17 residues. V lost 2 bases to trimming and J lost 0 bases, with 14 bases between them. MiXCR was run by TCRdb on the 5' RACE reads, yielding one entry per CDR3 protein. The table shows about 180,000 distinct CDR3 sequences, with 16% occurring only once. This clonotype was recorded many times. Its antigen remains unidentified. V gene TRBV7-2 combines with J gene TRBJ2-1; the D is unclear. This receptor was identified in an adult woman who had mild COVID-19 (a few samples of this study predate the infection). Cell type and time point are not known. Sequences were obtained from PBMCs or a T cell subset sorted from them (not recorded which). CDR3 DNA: TGTGCCAGCAGCTTATATCTGGGCGGTAGCTCCTACAATGAGCAGTTCTTC. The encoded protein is CASSLYLGGSSYNEQFF.